Shown below are 9 T cell receptor beta chains from a single sample sequenced in a study of T cell clonotyping in hematopoietic cell transplantation. Profiled with immunoSEQ multiplex PCR; TCRdb holds only in-frame clones, not every one. The sample holds over 10,000 clones, around 83% seen once. The sequencing used PBMCs, collected 100 days after allogeneic stem cell transplant. The receptor set was obtained from a female patient in her 40s who had an allogeneic stem cell transplant from a related donor, so T cells may come from the graft donor. Some clones in this sample may be carry-over from other donors' samples.

The J gene is TRBJ2-2, the V gene TRBV6-5; D gene ambiguous. The CDR3 covers 13 residues. Germline V gives CDR1 MNHEY, CDR2 SVGAGI. Deletions cut 0 bases from V and 7 bases from J, with 6 bases between. This CDR3 reads CASSYSKLGELFF. The CDR3 DNA is TGTGCCAGCAGTTACTCGAAGCTCGGGGAGCTGTTTTTT.

This sequence joins TRBV6-4 and TRBJ2-2; D ambiguous. Trimming pared 3 bases from V and 4 bases from J, leaving 6 bases between. Germline CDR1 reads MRHNA; CDR2 reads SNTAGT. This CDR3 is 13 amino acids long. CDR3 region: CASSEGFTGELFF. CDR3 sequence (DNA): TGTGCCAGCAGTGAGGGCTTCACCGGGGAGCTGTTTTTT.

The CDR3, as DNA: TGTGCCAGCAGCGAACAGGGGTGGACTGAAGCTTTCTTT. It yields the protein CASSEQGWTEAFF. The chain uses TRBV7-2 and TRBJ1-1; 7 bases are shared with TRBD1. Looked up from germline, CDR1 is SGHTA and CDR2 is FQGNSA. This CDR3 has 13 amino acids. Trimming at V came to 5 bases and at J to 5 bases, leaving 5 bases not matched to a gene.

The genes are TRBV6-5 and TRBJ2-1; 7 bases fit TRBD2. V lost 7 bases, J lost 10 bases, and 13 bases stayed unmatched. This CDR3 contains 14 residues. CDR1 MNHEY and CDR2 SVGAGI come from the germline V gene. The CDR3 here is CASNPNGGSREQFF. Here the CDR3 DNA reads TGTGCCAGCAACCCGAATGGCGGGAGTCGGGAGCAGTTCTTC.

The genes are TRBV30 and TRBJ2-1, with D perhaps matching TRBD2 (5 bases). Trimming took 2 bases from V and 4 from J, leaving 9 bases between them. The CDR3 has 13 amino acids. Germline loops: CDR1 GTSNPN, CDR2 SVGIG (reference sequence). CDR3: CAWSKRQYNEQFF. In nucleotides, the CDR3 is TGTGCCTGGAGTAAGCGGCAGTACAATGAGCAGTTCTTC.

The chain joins TRBV2 to TRBJ1-5, with D possibly being TRBD1 (5 bases). Germline V gene data show CDR1 as SNHLY and CDR2 as FYNNEI. CDR3 length: 14 amino acids. Between the trimmed V and J ends, which lost 8 bases and 4 bases, there was a span of 15 bases. Here the CDR3 reads CASGSPTVNQPQHF. The DNA of the CDR3 is TGTGCCAGCGGGTCCCCGACAGTTAATCAGCCCCAGCATTTT.

This clone was detected a few times. The rearrangement links TRBV19 to TRBJ2-1; 7 bases are shared with TRBD2. V was clipped by 5 bases and J by 5 bases; unmatched bases: 9. This CDR3 has 15 amino acids. The germline gives CDR1 LNHDA, CDR2 SQIVND (reference sequence). Here the CDR3 DNA reads TGTGCCAGTAGTCCCCGTGGTCTAGCGGACAATGAGCAGTTCTTC. This gives the protein CASSPRGLADNEQFF.

The V call is TRBV11-2, the J call TRBJ2-5; unclear D gene. This CDR3 has 13 amino acids. Trimming pared 0 bases from V and 3 bases from J, leaving 5 bases between. The germline CDR1 and CDR2 sequences are SGHAT and FQNNGV. CDR3 protein: CASSLDWEETQYF. CDR3 DNA sequence: TGTGCCAGCAGCTTAGATTGGGAAGAGACCCAGTACTTC.

This chain uses TRBV30 with TRBJ2-2, with TRBD2 identical over 8 bases. The germline gives CDR1 GTSNPN, CDR2 SVGIG (reference sequence). V lost 3 bases to trimming and J lost 6 bases; unmatched junction nucleotides: 6. The CDR3 length is 14 residues. The CDR3 DNA sequence: TGTGCCTGGAGCCGACTAGCGTACGCCGGGGAGCTGTTTTTT. Translating gives CAWSRLAYAGELFF.